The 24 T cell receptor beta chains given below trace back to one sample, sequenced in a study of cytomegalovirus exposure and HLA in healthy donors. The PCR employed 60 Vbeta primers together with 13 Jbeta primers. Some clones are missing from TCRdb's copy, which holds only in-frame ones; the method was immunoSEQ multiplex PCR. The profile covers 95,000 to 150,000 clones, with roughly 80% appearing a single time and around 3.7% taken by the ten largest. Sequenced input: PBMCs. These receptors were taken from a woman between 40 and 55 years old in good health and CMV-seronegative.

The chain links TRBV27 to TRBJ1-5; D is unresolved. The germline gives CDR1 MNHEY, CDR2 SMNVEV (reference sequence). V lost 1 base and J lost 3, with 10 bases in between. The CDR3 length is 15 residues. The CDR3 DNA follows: TGTGCCAGCAGTTTATTCGGCGGATACAATCAGCCCCAGCATTTT. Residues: CASSLFGGYNQPQHF.

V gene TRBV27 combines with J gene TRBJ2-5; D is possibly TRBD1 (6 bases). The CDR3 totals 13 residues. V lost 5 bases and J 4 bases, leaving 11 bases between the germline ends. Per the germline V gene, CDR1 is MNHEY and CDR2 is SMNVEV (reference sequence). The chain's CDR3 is CASSGQGIETQYF. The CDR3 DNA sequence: TGTGCCAGCAGTGGGCAGGGGATAGAGACCCAGTACTTC.

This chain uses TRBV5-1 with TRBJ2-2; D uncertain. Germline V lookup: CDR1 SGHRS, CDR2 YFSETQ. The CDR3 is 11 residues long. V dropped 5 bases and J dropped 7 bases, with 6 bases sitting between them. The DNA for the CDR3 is TGCGCCAGCAGAGCTATCGGGGAGCTGTTTTTT. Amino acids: CASRAIGELFF.

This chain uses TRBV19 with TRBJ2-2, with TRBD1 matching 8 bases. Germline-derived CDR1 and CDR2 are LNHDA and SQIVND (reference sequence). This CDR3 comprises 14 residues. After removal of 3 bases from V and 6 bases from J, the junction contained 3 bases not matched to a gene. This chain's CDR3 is CASSITGGSGELFF. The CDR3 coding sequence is TGTGCCAGTAGTATCACAGGGGGATCCGGGGAGCTGTTTTTT.

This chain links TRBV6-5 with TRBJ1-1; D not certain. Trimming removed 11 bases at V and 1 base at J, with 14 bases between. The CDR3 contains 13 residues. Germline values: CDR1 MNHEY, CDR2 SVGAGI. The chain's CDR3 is CASHYYTNTEAFF. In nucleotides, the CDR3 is TGTGCCTCGCATTACTACACGAACACTGAAGCTTTCTTT.

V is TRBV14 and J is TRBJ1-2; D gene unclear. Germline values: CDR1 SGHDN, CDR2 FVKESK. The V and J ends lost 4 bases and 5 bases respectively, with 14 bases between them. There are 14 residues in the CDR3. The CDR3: CASSPNAGIYGYTF. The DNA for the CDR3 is TGTGCCAGCAGCCCGAACGCGGGGATTTATGGCTACACCTTC.

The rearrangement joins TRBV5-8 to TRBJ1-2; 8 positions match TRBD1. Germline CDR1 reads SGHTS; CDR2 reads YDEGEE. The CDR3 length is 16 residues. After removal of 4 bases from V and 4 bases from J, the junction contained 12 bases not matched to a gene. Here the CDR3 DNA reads TGTGCCAGCAGCCGCAAAACCCAGGGGGCTGGCTATGGCTACACCTTC. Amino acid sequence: CASSRKTQGAGYGYTF.

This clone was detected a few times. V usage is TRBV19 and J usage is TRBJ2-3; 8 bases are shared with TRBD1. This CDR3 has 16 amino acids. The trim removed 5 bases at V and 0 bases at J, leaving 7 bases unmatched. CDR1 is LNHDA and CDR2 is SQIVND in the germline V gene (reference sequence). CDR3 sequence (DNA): TGTGCCAGTAGTGCAGGACAGGGCTGGAGCACAGATACGCAGTATTTT. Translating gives CASSAGQGWSTDTQYF.

As DNA, the CDR3 is TGCGCCAGCAGCCAAGTGGGACTAGCCACAGGGACCCAGTACTTC. Translation: CASSQVGLATGTQYF. The genes are TRBV4-3 and TRBJ2-5, with TRBD2 identical over 9 bases. Per the germline V gene, CDR1 is LGHNA and CDR2 is YSLEER. V shed 1 base and J 7 bases; nucleotides not matched to a gene: 7. The CDR3 runs 15 residues.

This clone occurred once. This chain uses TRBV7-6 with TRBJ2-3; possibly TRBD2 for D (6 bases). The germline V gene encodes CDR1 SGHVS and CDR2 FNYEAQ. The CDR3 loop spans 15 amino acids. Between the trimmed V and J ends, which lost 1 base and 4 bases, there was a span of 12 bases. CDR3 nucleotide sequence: TGTGCCAGCAGCTTAGGTGCGGGGATGGCAGATACGCAGTATTTT. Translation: CASSLGAGMADTQYF.

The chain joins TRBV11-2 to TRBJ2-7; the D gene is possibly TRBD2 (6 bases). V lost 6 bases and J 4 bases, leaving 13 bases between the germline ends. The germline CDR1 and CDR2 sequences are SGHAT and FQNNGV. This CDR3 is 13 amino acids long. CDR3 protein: CASSRRGSYEQYF. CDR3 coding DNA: TGTGCCAGCAGTAGGAGGGGCTCTTACGAGCAGTACTTC.

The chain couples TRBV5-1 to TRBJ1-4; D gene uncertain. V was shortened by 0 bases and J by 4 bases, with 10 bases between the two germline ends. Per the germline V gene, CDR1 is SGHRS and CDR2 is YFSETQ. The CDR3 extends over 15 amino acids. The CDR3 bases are TGCGCCAGCAGCTTGGAACCCACAGATAATGAAAAACTGTTTTTT. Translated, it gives CASSLEPTDNEKLFF.

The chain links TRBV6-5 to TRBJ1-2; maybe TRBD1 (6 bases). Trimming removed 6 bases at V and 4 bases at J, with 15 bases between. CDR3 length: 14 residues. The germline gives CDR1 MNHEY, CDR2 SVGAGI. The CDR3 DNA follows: TGTGCCAGCAGAACAGGGAGTCTTGGCTATGGCTACACCTTC. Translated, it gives CASRTGSLGYGYTF.

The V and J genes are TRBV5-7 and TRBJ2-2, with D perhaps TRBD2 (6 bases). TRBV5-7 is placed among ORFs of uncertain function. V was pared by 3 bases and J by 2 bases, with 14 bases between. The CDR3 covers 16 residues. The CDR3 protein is CASSWDSDENTGELFF. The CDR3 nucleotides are TGTGCCAGCAGCTGGGACTCCGACGAAAACACCGGGGAGCTGTTTTTT.

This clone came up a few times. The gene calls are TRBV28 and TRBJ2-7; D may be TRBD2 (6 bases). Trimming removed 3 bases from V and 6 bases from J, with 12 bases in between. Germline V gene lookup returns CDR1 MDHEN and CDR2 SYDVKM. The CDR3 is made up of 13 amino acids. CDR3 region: CASSLLGGTEQYF. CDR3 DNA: TGTGCCAGCAGTTTGTTGGGCGGGACCGAGCAGTACTTC.

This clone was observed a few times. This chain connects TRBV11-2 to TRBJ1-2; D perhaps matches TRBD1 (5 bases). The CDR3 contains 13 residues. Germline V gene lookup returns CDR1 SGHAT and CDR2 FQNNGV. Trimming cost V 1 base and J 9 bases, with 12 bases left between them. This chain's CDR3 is CASSLAAGRRYTF. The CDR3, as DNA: TGTGCCAGCAGCTTAGCGGCAGGGCGGCGCTACACCTTC.

In DNA form, the CDR3 reads TGTGCCAGCAGTTTAGACGCACACGGGGAAGCTTTCTTT. It translates to CASSLDAHGEAFF. This chain links TRBV28 with TRBJ1-1; D call uncertain. This CDR3 is 13 amino acids long. Trimming removed 2 bases from V and 8 bases from J, with 12 bases in between. Germline V gene data show CDR1 as MDHEN and CDR2 as SYDVKM.

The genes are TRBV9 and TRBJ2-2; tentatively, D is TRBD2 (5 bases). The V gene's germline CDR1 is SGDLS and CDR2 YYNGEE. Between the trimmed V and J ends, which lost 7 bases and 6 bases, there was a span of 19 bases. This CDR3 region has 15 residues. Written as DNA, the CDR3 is TGTGCCAGCTCTGTCAGAGGGTCGGTGGCCGGGGAGCTGTTTTTT. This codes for CASSVRGSVAGELFF.

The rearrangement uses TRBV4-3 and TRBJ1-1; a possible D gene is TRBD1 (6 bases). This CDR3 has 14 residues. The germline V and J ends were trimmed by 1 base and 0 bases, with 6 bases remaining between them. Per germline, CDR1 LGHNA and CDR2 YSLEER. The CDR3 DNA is TGCGCCAGCAGCCAAGGACAGGTGAACACTGAAGCTTTCTTT. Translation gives CASSQGQVNTEAFF.

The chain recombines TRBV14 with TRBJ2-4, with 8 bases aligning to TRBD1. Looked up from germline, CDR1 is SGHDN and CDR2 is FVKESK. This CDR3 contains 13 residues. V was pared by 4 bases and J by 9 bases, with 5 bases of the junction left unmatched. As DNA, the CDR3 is TGTGCCAGCAGCCGGGGACAGGTCACCATTCAGTACTTC. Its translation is CASSRGQVTIQYF. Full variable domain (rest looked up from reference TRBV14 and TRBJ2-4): EAGVTQFPSHSVIEKGQTVTLRCDPISGHDNLYWYRRVMGKEIKFLLHFVKESKQDESGMPNNRFLAERTGGTYSTLKVQPAELEDSGVYFCASSRGQVTIQYFGAGTRLSVL.

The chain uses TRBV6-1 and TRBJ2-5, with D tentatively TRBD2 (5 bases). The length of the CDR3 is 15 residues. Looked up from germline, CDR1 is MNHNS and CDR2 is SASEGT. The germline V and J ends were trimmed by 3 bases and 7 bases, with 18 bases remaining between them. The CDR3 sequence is CASSDWRFGVGTQYF. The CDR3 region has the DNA TGTGCCAGCAGTGATTGGAGGTTCGGTGTTGGGACCCAGTACTTC.

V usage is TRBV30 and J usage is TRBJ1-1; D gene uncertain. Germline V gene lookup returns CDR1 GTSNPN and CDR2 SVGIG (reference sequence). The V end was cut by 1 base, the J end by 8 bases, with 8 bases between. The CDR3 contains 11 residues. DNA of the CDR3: TGTGCCTGGAGTGCCAGGCAGGAAGCTTTCTTT. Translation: CAWSARQEAFF.

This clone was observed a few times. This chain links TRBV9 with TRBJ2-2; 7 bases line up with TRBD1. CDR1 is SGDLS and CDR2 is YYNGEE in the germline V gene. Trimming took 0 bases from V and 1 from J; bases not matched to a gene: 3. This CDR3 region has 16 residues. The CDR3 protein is CASSVVSGGNTGELFF. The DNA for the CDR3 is TGTGCCAGCAGCGTAGTTTCAGGGGGGAACACCGGGGAGCTGTTTTTT.

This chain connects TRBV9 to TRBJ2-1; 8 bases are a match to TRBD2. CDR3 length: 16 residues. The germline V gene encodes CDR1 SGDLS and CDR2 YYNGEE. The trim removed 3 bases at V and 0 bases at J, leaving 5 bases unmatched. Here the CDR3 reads CASSATTSGSYNEQFF. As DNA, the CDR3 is TGTGCCAGCAGCGCGACCACTAGCGGCTCCTACAATGAGCAGTTCTTC.